This paragraph reports one T cell receptor beta chain. The sample comes from a study of blood T cell repertoires in COVID-19. Overall study context: The United States, Italy and Spain were the sources of the acute and convalescent COVID-19 samples. PBMCs, B-cell-depleted T cells, or T cells were the source of the cDNA or gDNA that made up the material.

Sequenced by immunoSEQ multiplex PCR; TCRdb stores in-frame clones only, minus some. The top ten clones hold around 5% of a sample with around 150,000 clones, 80% of them seen once. CDR1 SGHRS and CDR2 YFSETQ come from the germline V gene. CDR3 length equals 17 residues. The V and J ends lost 3 bases and 3 bases, in that order; junction bases with no gene match: 15. Sequenced sample: peripheral blood. The clonotype was recovered from a woman aged 45 to 65 with acute or convalescent COVID-19. The chain combines TRBV5-1 with TRBJ2-7; the match to TRBD2 covers 7 bases. CDR3 region: CASSSSWGGIKSYEQYF. Here the CDR3 DNA reads TGCGCCAGCAGCTCCTCTTGGGGAGGGATAAAAAGCTACGAGCAGTACTTC.